The rows below give T cell receptor beta chains drawn from one sample of a study of identifying expanded T cells in peripheral blood. Profiled with immunoSEQ multiplex PCR; TCRdb holds only in-frame clones, not every one. Among about 85,000 clones listed, around nine tenths were seen once. Material: blood. The receptor set was obtained from a person aged 18 to 70 in good health. Each CDR3 is given with its conserved first and last residue. The D gene is left open where the match is weak. Expanded clones get a size class; other rows say once, few or many, or leave the size out.

cdr3_aa | cdr3_nt | j_call | cdr3_length | clone_size | d_call | v_call
CASTLQGGGLTDTQYF | TGTGCCAGCACCCTACAAGGTGGGGGACTCACAGATACGCAGTATTTT | TRBJ2-3 | 16 | . | . | TRBV7-6
CASSASAVTRNTEAFF | TGTGCCAGTAGTGCTAGCGCTGTGACACGGAACACTGAAGCTTTCTTT | TRBJ1-1 | 16 | once | . | TRBV19
CASSQGTSSGNTIYF | TGCGCCAGCAGCCAAGGGACGAGCTCTGGAAACACCATATATTTT | TRBJ1-3 | 15 | . | . | TRBV4-3
CASTNAGVFGSGANVLTF | TGTGCCAGTACCAATGCGGGGGTTTTCGGGTCTGGGGCCAACGTCCTGACTTTC | TRBJ2-6 | 18 | . | TRBD2 | TRBV19
CASRGRRQGEEKLFF | TGTGCCAGCAGAGGACGGCGGCAGGGGGAAGAAAAACTGTTTTTT | TRBJ1-4 | 15 | once | TRBD1 | TRBV6-1
CASSRAITDLREKLFF | TGCGCCAGCAGCCGAGCCATAACTGACCTACGGGAAAAACTGTTTTTT | TRBJ1-4 | 16 | . | . | TRBV4-3
CASSHALGSLYEQYF | TGCGCCAGCAGCCACGCGTTGGGGTCCCTCTACGAGCAGTACTTC | TRBJ2-7 | 15 | . | . | TRBV5-1
CASSLAISYEQYF | TGTGCCAGCAGCTTAGCCATATCCTACGAGCAGTACTTC | TRBJ2-7 | 13 | . | . | TRBV7-6
CASSRAEGAGELFF | TGTGCCAGCAGCCGTGCGGAGGGTGCCGGGGAGCTGTTTTTT | TRBJ2-2 | 14 | . | . | TRBV21-1
CASSFSFAGAPDTQYF | TGTGCCAGCAGCTTCTCGTTTGCGGGGGCCCCAGATACGCAGTATTTT | TRBJ2-3 | 16 | . | . | TRBV11-3
CASSRDRVYPRSLGSYEQYF | TGTGCCAGCAGTCGCGACAGGGTCTATCCTAGGTCACTGGGCTCCTACGAGCAGTACTTC | TRBJ2-7 | 20 | . | TRBD1 | TRBV27
CASSQLVPVGNTGELFF | TGTGCCAGCAGCCAATTAGTGCCGGTCGGGAACACCGGGGAGCTGTTTTTT | TRBJ2-2 | 17 | . | . | TRBV14
CASSATGLRQPQHF | TGTGCCAGCAGCGCAACGGGGTTAAGGCAGCCCCAGCATTTT | TRBJ1-5 | 14 | . | . | TRBV5-6
CASSPGTSGAGTYEQYF | TGTGCCAGCTCACCAGGGACTAGCGGGGCGGGGACCTACGAGCAGTACTTC | TRBJ2-7 | 17 | . | TRBD2 | TRBV18
CASSQERQAGGYTF | TGTGCCAGCAGCCAAGAGAGACAGGCTGGTGGCTACACCTTC | TRBJ1-2 | 14 | . | . | TRBV4-2
CASNPAGSNQPQHF | TGTGCCAGCAACCCCGCCGGTAGCAATCAGCCCCAGCATTTT | TRBJ1-5 | 14 | . | . | TRBV6-1
CASRRSQATDTQYF | TGTGCCAGCAGACGAAGCCAGGCCACAGATACGCAGTATTTT | TRBJ2-3 | 14 | . | . | TRBV2
CASRRMPSSYEQYF | TGTGCCAGCCGACGAATGCCCAGCTCCTACGAGCAGTACTTC | TRBJ2-7 | 14 | . | . | TRBV27
CASSPIADSKQYF | TGTGCCAGCAGCCCAATAGCGGACAGTAAGCAGTACTTC | TRBJ2-7 | 13 | . | . | TRBV6-5
CASSQAGTGWNGYTF | TGCGCCAGCAGCCAGGCCGGGACAGGTTGGAATGGCTACACCTTC | TRBJ1-2 | 15 | . | TRBD1 | TRBV5-1
CASSQGAAGANVLTF | TGTGCCAGCAGCCAAGGAGCAGCAGGGGCCAACGTCCTGACTTTC | TRBJ2-6 | 15 | few | . | TRBV14
CASSYGLAGLNEQFF | TGTGCCAGCAGTTACGGACTAGCGGGCTTAAATGAGCAGTTCTTC | TRBJ2-1 | 15 | . | TRBD2 | TRBV6-6
CASSLGLMETQYF | TGTGCCAGCAGCTTAGGTTTGATGGAGACCCAGTACTTC | TRBJ2-5 | 13 | . | . | TRBV11-2
CASSPSGVEAFF | TGTGCCAGCAGCCCAAGTGGGGTTGAAGCTTTCTTT | TRBJ1-1 | 12 | . | . | TRBV27
CASATAGSPLHF | TGTGCCAGCGCCACGGCCGGGTCACCCCTCCACTTT | TRBJ1-6 | 12 | . | . | TRBV5-5
CAWSQGGGNQPQHF | TGTGCCTGGAGTCAAGGGGGCGGCAATCAGCCCCAGCATTTT | TRBJ1-5 | 14 | once | TRBD1 | TRBV30
CASSFSADIQYF | TGTGCCAGCAGCTTTAGCGCGGACATTCAGTACTTC | TRBJ2-4 | 12 | . | . | TRBV7-2
CASGYEQYF | TGTGCCAGCGGGTACGAGCAGTACTTC | TRBJ2-7 | 9 | . | . | TRBV6-5
CASSYSTGSTEAFF | TGTGCCAGCAGTTACTCGACAGGGTCCACTGAAGCTTTCTTT | TRBJ1-1 | 14 | . | TRBD1 | TRBV6-5
CASSKTDRSTYEQYF | TGTGCCAGCAGTAAGACGGACAGGTCAACCTACGAGCAGTACTTC | TRBJ2-7 | 15 | . | TRBD1 | TRBV6-6
CASSLSGLAQFF | TGCGCCAGCAGCCTTAGCGGGCTAGCGCAGTTCTTC | TRBJ2-1 | 12 | . | TRBD2 | TRBV4-3
CASSAPVPGGPDF | TGTGCCAGCAGTGCCCCCGTCCCAGGGGGTCCGGACTTC | TRBJ2-7 | 13 | . | TRBD1 | TRBV28
CASSLGGVAYEQYF | TGTGCCAGCTCACTAGGGGGGGTAGCCTACGAGCAGTACTTC | TRBJ2-7 | 14 | . | . | TRBV18
CASSAGQREAFF | TGTGCCAGCAGCGCGGGACAGCGTGAAGCTTTCTTT | TRBJ1-1 | 12 | . | TRBD1 | TRBV5-4
CASRPGSNTEAFF | TGTGCCAGCAGACCTGGGTCGAACACTGAAGCTTTCTTT | TRBJ1-1 | 13 | . | . | TRBV27
CASSLALGSSDEKLFF | TGTGCCAGCAGCTTAGCGCTTGGGAGTTCGGATGAAAAACTGTTTTTT | TRBJ1-4 | 16 | . | . | TRBV7-9
CASSPQGVPTGDTQYF | TGCGCCAGCAGCCCACAGGGAGTACCGACCGGAGATACGCAGTATTTT | TRBJ2-3 | 16 | few | . | TRBV4-3
CASSLQGAGGYEQYF | TGTGCCAGCAGTCTACAGGGGGCCGGGGGCTACGAGCAGTACTTC | TRBJ2-7 | 15 | . | TRBD1 | TRBV27
CASKRASMNTEAFF | TGTGCCAGTAAGAGGGCCTCTATGAACACTGAAGCTTTCTTT | TRBJ1-1 | 14 | . | . | TRBV19
CASSEFRDNEKLFF | TGTGCCAGCAGTGAATTCCGCGATAATGAAAAACTGTTTTTT | TRBJ1-4 | 14 | . | . | TRBV25-1
CASSPGGRDYGYTF | TGTGCCAGCAGTCCGGGGGGGAGGGACTATGGCTACACCTTC | TRBJ1-2 | 14 | . | . | TRBV27
CAISEIGGEKNEQFF | TGTGCCATCAGTGAGATTGGGGGTGAAAAGAATGAGCAGTTCTTC | TRBJ2-1 | 15 | . | . | TRBV10-3
CASTRDFGSVGYTF | TGTGCCAGTACCCGGGACTTTGGGTCGGTTGGCTACACCTTC | TRBJ1-2 | 14 | . | . | TRBV19
CASSQGSSGANVLTF | TGCGCCAGCAGCCAAGGTTCGAGTGGGGCCAACGTCCTGACTTTC | TRBJ2-6 | 15 | . | . | TRBV4-3
CASSLSGQGNIQYF | TGCGCCAGCAGCCTTTCGGGACAGGGGAACATTCAGTACTTC | TRBJ2-4 | 14 | . | TRBD1 | TRBV5-1
CASSLASLAGPSGGEQYF | TGTGCCAGCAGCTTAGCGTCACTAGCGGGGCCCTCTGGCGGGGAGCAGTACTTC | TRBJ2-7 | 18 | . | TRBD2 | TRBV7-2